Presented here are 32 T cell receptor beta chains from one specimen sequenced in a study of T cells in Graves' hyperthyroidism and ophthalmopathy. RNA transcripts provided the source from which TCR beta CDR3 regions were amplified. Primed by the HTBI set, a first-round RT-PCR was run on the TCR CDR3. TCRdb called the multiplex PCR reads again in MiXCR, with one record for every CDR3 protein. The sample holds hundreds of thousands of distinct CDR3 sequences, 14% seen once. The source material was blood. Every receptor here comes from a woman aged 18-29 years with Graves' hyperthyroidism.

This clonotype was seen a handful of times. The chain employs TRBV28 and TRBJ2-7; a weak D match, TRBD1 (6 bases). Germline-derived CDR1 and CDR2 are MDHEN and SYDVKM. Trimming removed 3 bases at V and 6 bases at J, with 15 bases between. The CDR3 totals 14 residues. The chain's CDR3 is CASSFHRVIGEQYF. The DNA of the CDR3 is TGTGCCAGCAGTTTTCACAGGGTGATAGGCGAGCAGTACTTC.

This clonotype has ten or more counts. The chain combines TRBV24-1 with TRBJ2-5; 13 bases line up with TRBD2. CDR1 is KGHDR, CDR2 SFDVKD, per germline. The CDR3 totals 16 residues. V dropped 3 bases and J dropped 7; count of bases not matched to a gene: 7. For the CDR3, the DNA is TGTGCCACCAGTGATATAGGACTAGCGGGAGATGGGACCCAGTACTTC. Protein product: CATSDIGLAGDGTQYF.

This clonotype was detected many times. The V gene is TRBV18, the J gene TRBJ1-1; possibly TRBD1 for D (6 bases). CDR3 length: 14 amino acids. V lost 3 bases, J lost 2 bases, and 10 bases lay in between. Germline CDR1 KGHSH, CDR2 LQKENI. CDR3 bases: TGTGCCAGCTCACCGTCAGGGGTTAACACTGAAGCTTTCTTT. This codes for CASSPSGVNTEAFF.

With regard to this clonotype: A much larger clone lies one base from this, so it may be a read error. V is TRBV20-1 and J is TRBJ1-2; D perhaps matches TRBD1 (6 bases). Germline V gene data show CDR1 as DFQATT and CDR2 as SNEGSKA (reference sequence). CDR3 length: 16 residues. Trimming removed 4 bases at V and 6 bases at J, with 24 bases between. The CDR3 DNA sequence: TGCAGTGCTAAACTCGGAACAGGGTTTTTAGATAATGGCTACACCTTC. Translated, it gives CSAKLGTGFLDNGYTF.

This clonotype was seen ten or more times. The J gene is TRBJ2-4, the V gene TRBV28; 8 bases agree with TRBD2. This CDR3 is built from 19 residues. J lost 0 bases, V lost 1 base, and 11 bases had no gene match. Per germline, CDR1 MDHEN and CDR2 SYDVKM. CDR3 loop: CASSLLGIAGGLAKNIQYF. The CDR3 DNA sequence: TGTGCCAGCAGTTTATTAGGTATTGCGGGGGGCCTAGCCAAAAACATTCAGTACTTC. The variable domain in full, with the rest retrieved from reference TRBV28 and TRBJ2-4, is DVKVTQSSRYLVKRTGEKVFLECVQDMDHENMFWYRQDPGLGLRLIYFSYDVKMKEKGDIPEGYSVSREKKERFSLILESASTNQTSMYLCASSLLGIAGGLAKNIQYFGAGTRLSVL.

This clonotype was detected many times. The chain links TRBV19 to TRBJ2-4; 7 bases align to TRBD1. Per germline, CDR1 LNHDA and CDR2 SQIVND (reference sequence). The CDR3 extends over 18 amino acids. The V and J ends lost 5 bases and 2 bases, in that order; junction bases with no gene match: 15. In nucleotides, the CDR3 is TGTGCCAGTAGTCCGGACGGGCAGGGGGTAACAACCAAAAACATTCAGTACTTC. This sequence encodes CASSPDGQGVTTKNIQYF. Together with reference TRBV19 and TRBJ2-4, the CDR3 gives the full variable domain: DGGITQSPKYLFRKEGQNVTLSCEQNLNHDAMYWYRQDPGQGLRLIYYSQIVNDFQKGDIAEGYSVSREKKESFPLTVTSAQKNPTAFYLCASSPDGQGVTTKNIQYFGAGTRLSVL.

This sequence joins TRBV15 and TRBJ1-6; the D is unclear. The length of the CDR3 is 13 residues. Trimming left V 0 bases short and J 9 bases short, with 6 bases between. CDR1 LNHNV and CDR2 YYDKDF come from the germline V gene (reference sequence). The CDR3 nucleotides read TGTGCCACCAGCAGAGATGAGAGTTCACCCCTCCACTTT. Its translation: CATSRDESSPLHF.

Note on this clonotype: Likely a read error: the CDR3 ends without its conserved phenylalanine or tryptophan. This chain connects TRBV29-1 to TRBJ2-7; TRBD1 matches at 8 bases. The germline gives CDR1 SQVTM, CDR2 ANQGSEA. The CDR3 is 13 amino acids. Trimming at V came to 7 bases and at J to 0 bases, leaving 5 bases not matched to a gene. CDR3 region: CSATDRGSYEQYL. The DNA for the CDR3 is TGCAGCGCCACCGACAGGGGCTCCTACGAGCAGTACCTC.

This chain connects TRBV7-9 to TRBJ2-1; the D gene is possibly TRBD2 (5 bases). Germline-derived CDR1 and CDR2 are SEHNR and FQNEAQ (reference sequence). The CDR3 has 13 amino acids. V was trimmed by 5 bases and J by 15 bases, leaving 20 bases between them. The CDR3 DNA is TGTGCCAGCAGCCCAGAGGGTTACACCGCCCCGTTCTTC. It is translated as CASSPEGYTAPFF. Looking up the rest from reference TRBV7-9 and TRBJ2-1 gives the full variable domain: DTGVSQNPRHKITKRGQNVTFRCDPISEHNRLYWYRQTLGQGPEFLTYFQNEAQLEKSRLLSDRFSAERPKGSFSTLEIQRTEQGDSAMYLCASSPEGYTAPFFGPGTRLTVL.

Many counts were recorded for this clonotype. V is TRBV11-3 and J is TRBJ2-7; no clear D gene. CDR3 length: 11 residues. CDR1 is SGHNT, CDR2 YENEEA, per germline. V was trimmed by 0 bases and J by 4 bases, leaving 1 base between them. CDR3 amino acids: CASSLEYEQYF. The CDR3 DNA is TGTGCCAGCAGCTTAGAGTACGAGCAGTACTTC.

The chain recombines TRBV6-2 or TRBV6-3 with TRBJ2-1; the D is unclear. Per germline, CDR1 MNHEY and CDR2 SVGEGT. The V and J ends lost 7 bases and 3 bases respectively, with 10 bases between them. The CDR3 spans 13 residues. The CDR3 region has the DNA TGTGCCAGCATCCCCCCTGGCTACAATGAGCAGTTCTTC. It translates to CASIPPGYNEQFF.

This chain links TRBV2 with TRBJ2-2; D uncertain. V was trimmed by 7 bases and J by 0 bases, leaving 12 bases between them. Germline V lookup: CDR1 SNHLY, CDR2 FYNNEI. The CDR3 consists of 15 residues. DNA of the CDR3: TGTGCCAGCACCTACGCGCGTTCGAACACCGGGGAGCTGTTTTTT. This gives the protein CASTYARSNTGELFF. Full variable domain (missing parts from reference TRBV2 and TRBJ2-2): EPEVTQTPSHQVTQMGQEVILRCVPISNHLYFYWYRQILGQKVEFLVSFYNNEISEKSEIFDDQFSVERPDGSNFTLKIRSTKLEDSAMYFCASTYARSNTGELFFGEGSRLTVL.

Regarding this clonotype: A much larger clone lies a single base off, so this may be a read error. The rearrangement links TRBV30 to TRBJ1-1; 8 bases agree with TRBD1. J gave up 5 bases and V 6 bases, and 17 bases lay outside the gene matches. The CDR3 has 16 amino acids. CDR1 and CDR2 from the germline V gene are GTSNPN and SVGIG (reference sequence). CDR3 nucleotides: TGTGCCTGTAAACAGGGGGTGCCGGTGGGGGGGACTGAAGCTTTCTTT. Its protein product is CACKQGVPVGGTEAFF.

The chain combines TRBV5-5 with TRBJ1-1, with 9 bases fitting TRBD1. V lost 5 bases to trimming and J lost 2 bases; unmatched junction nucleotides: 7. CDR3 size: 15 residues. CDR1 SGHKS and CDR2 YYEKEE come from the germline V gene (reference sequence). The CDR3 coding sequence is TGTGCCAGCAGGGGATGGGGACAGGGAAACACTGAAGCTTTCTTT. This translates into CASRGWGQGNTEAFF.

This clonotype was detected ten times or more. J is TRBJ1-1 and V is TRBV6-6; a weak D match, TRBD1 (5 bases). CDR3 size: 13 residues. The V end lost 2 bases, the J end lost 3 bases, and 7 bases lay between the germline ends. Germline CDR1 is MNHNY and CDR2 is SVGAGI (reference sequence). In DNA, the CDR3 is TGTGCCAGCAGTTACGAAGGGGACACTGAAGCTTTCTTT. Its protein product is CASSYEGDTEAFF.

This clonotype was seen many times. The chain is built from TRBV28 and TRBJ1-2, with D unresolved. V gave up 7 bases and J gave up 0 bases, with 6 bases separating them. Germline V CDR1 and CDR2: MDHEN, SYDVKM. This CDR3 contains 12 residues. The CDR3, as DNA: TGTGCCAGCACCCGCACTAACTATGGCTACACCTTC. Its translation is CASTRTNYGYTF.

This clonotype was seen a handful of times. The CDR3 DNA sequence: TGTGCCATCAGTGAGTCAATCTACAGGGGCAATCAGCCCCAGCATTTT. Translated, it gives CAISESIYRGNQPQHF. The rearrangement links TRBV10-3 to TRBJ1-5; the D gene is possibly TRBD1 (6 bases). The CDR3 has 16 residues. CDR1 is ENHRY, CDR2 SYGVKD, per germline. V lost 0 bases, J lost 2 bases, and 11 bases lay in between.

CDR3 bases: TGTGCCAGCGGAGTGGCAGGTGGAAACACCATATATTTT. This translates into CASGVAGGNTIYF. V usage is TRBV28 and J usage is TRBJ1-3; D is unclear. Germline V lookup: CDR1 MDHEN, CDR2 SYDVKM. The V end was cut by 8 bases, the J end by 3 bases, with 11 bases between. CDR3 length: 13 residues.

CDR3 sequence (DNA): TGCGCCAGCAGTGAGTCAGCCGGGGGAGCCTACAATGAGCAGTTCTTC. This gives the protein CASSESAGGAYNEQFF. This chain joins TRBV10-1 and TRBJ2-1; tentatively, D is TRBD2 (6 bases). The ends were cut back, 0 bases at V and 2 bases at J, with 11 bases in the middle. CDR1 WNHNN and CDR2 SYGVQD come from the germline V gene (reference sequence). This CDR3 has 16 residues.

This clonotype was seen more than once but under ten times. This chain joins TRBV27 and TRBJ2-7, with D unresolved. The CDR3 loop spans 12 amino acids. Trimming removed 5 bases from V and 7 bases from J, with 12 bases in between. The germline CDR1 and CDR2 sequences are MNHEY and SMNVEV (reference sequence). Here the CDR3 reads CASSDVVGEQYF. CDR3 in DNA: TGTGCCAGCAGTGACGTGGTGGGAGAGCAGTACTTC.

This clonotype occurred a few times. A clone one base away is much larger, so this may be a read error. This rearrangement joins TRBV6-1 to TRBJ2-2; 9 bases line up with TRBD2. The ends lost 11 bases at V and 0 bases at J; junction bases unmatched: 16. Per the germline V gene, CDR1 is MNHNS and CDR2 is SASEGT. CDR3 length equals 18 residues. Here the CDR3 reads CAGTFPGLAVSNTGELFF. The CDR3 nucleotides are TGTGCCGGCACCTTCCCGGGACTAGCTGTTTCGAACACCGGGGAGCTGTTTTTT.

This clonotype occurred many times. The J gene is TRBJ2-1, the V gene TRBV29-1; the match to TRBD2 covers 7 bases. The V gene end was trimmed by 5 bases and the J gene end by 3 bases; junction bases not matched to a gene: 7. The CDR3 spans 14 residues. Germline V gene sequence: CDR1 SQVTM, CDR2 ANQGSEA. The CDR3 protein is CSVCWRESYNEQFF. CDR3 in DNA: TGCAGCGTTTGCTGGCGGGAGAGCTACAATGAGCAGTTCTTC.

This clonotype was observed many times. The chain employs TRBV24-1 and TRBJ1-5; no clear D. Trimming cost V 3 bases and J 1 base, with 3 bases left between them. The germline gives CDR1 KGHDR, CDR2 SFDVKD. The length of the CDR3 is 13 residues. The CDR3 bases are TGTGCCACCAGTGATATAAGCAATCAGCCCCAGCATTTT. This translates into CATSDISNQPQHF.

The rearrangement joins TRBV28 to TRBJ2-6; 8 nucleotides match TRBD1. Germline lookup yields CDR1 MDHEN and CDR2 SYDVKM. The CDR3 extends over 20 amino acids. V shed 4 bases, J shed 1 base, and the junction held 15 bases outside the gene matches. The chain's CDR3 is CASSSDLGQGGFSGANVLTF. In nucleotides, the CDR3 is TGTGCCAGCAGTTCCGACCTCGGACAGGGTGGCTTTTCTGGGGCCAACGTCCTGACTTTC.

In this sample, this clonotype turned up a few times. Here the CDR3 DNA reads TGTGCCAGCAGTGAACACGGGAACACTGAAGCTTTCTTT. It specifies CASSEHGNTEAFF. The rearrangement links TRBV2 to TRBJ1-1; D ambiguous. Trimming left V 2 bases short and J 1 base short, with 5 bases between. CDR3 length equals 13 residues. The germline CDR1 and CDR2 sequences are SNHLY and FYNNEI.

This clonotype was seen repeatedly, ten times or more. The rearrangement joins TRBV18 to TRBJ1-4, with D unresolved. This CDR3 is 12 amino acids long. The germline V and J ends were trimmed by 4 bases and 7 bases, with 7 bases remaining between them. Germline V CDR1 and CDR2: KGHSH, LQKENI. The CDR3 nucleotides are TGTGCCAGCTCACAGGGAGCTGAAAAACTGTTTTTT. Translating it yields CASSQGAEKLFF. Using reference TRBV18 and TRBJ1-4 for the parts outside the CDR3, the full variable domain is NAGVMQNPRHLVRRRGQEARLRCSPMKGHSHVYWYRQLPEEGLKFMVYLQKENIIDESGMPKERFSAEFPKEGPSILRIQQVVRGDSAAYFCASSQGAEKLFFGSGTQLSVL.

This clonotype was picked up a small number of times. The chain uses TRBV6-1 and TRBJ1-1; TRBD1 agrees at 7 bases. The CDR3 has 15 amino acids. The germline gives CDR1 MNHNS, CDR2 SASEGT. Trimming took 5 bases from V and 1 from J; bases not matched to a gene: 7. This chain's CDR3 is CASSPWDRPNTEAFF. CDR3 nucleotides: TGTGCCAGCAGTCCCTGGGACAGACCGAACACTGAAGCTTTCTTT.

This clonotype was recorded many times. The chain is built from TRBV11-2 and TRBJ2-7; 11 bases line up with TRBD2. From germline, CDR1 is SGHAT and CDR2 FQNNGV. This CDR3 has 14 residues. V lost 6 bases to trimming and J lost 0 bases; unmatched junction nucleotides: 1. CDR3: CASRGLAVSYEQYF. The CDR3 region has the DNA TGTGCCAGCAGGGGACTAGCGGTCTCCTACGAGCAGTACTTC.

This clonotype was seen many times. The J gene is TRBJ2-7, the V gene TRBV7-9; no clear D. CDR3 size: 16 residues. In germline, CDR1 is SEHNR, CDR2 FQNEAQ (reference sequence). The ends were cut back, 0 bases at V and 0 bases at J, with 12 bases in the middle. The CDR3 coding sequence is TGTGCCAGCAGCTTAGCGGCCGGCAGAAGCTCCTACGAGCAGTACTTC. It encodes CASSLAAGRSSYEQYF.

This clonotype was found a few times. This rearrangement joins TRBV15 to TRBJ2-5; perhaps TRBD2 as D (5 bases). V gave up 3 bases and J gave up 1 base, with 6 bases separating them. The CDR3 length is 13 residues. From germline, CDR1 is LNHNV and CDR2 YYDKDF (reference sequence). CDR3: CATSRDFQETQYF. In nucleotides, the CDR3 is TGTGCCACCAGCAGGGACTTCCAAGAGACCCAGTACTTC.

This clonotype was recorded many times. The V and J genes are TRBV28 and TRBJ2-3, with 13 bases aligning to TRBD2. Germline assignment: CDR1 MDHEN and CDR2 SYDVKM. This CDR3 region has 19 residues. V shed 3 bases, J shed 0 bases, and the junction held 9 bases outside the gene matches. The CDR3 is CASSFYPGTSGVSTDTQYF. DNA for the CDR3: TGTGCCAGCAGTTTCTACCCCGGGACTAGCGGGGTAAGCACAGATACGCAGTATTTT. Supplemented by reference TRBV28 and TRBJ2-3, the full variable domain reads DVKVTQSSRYLVKRTGEKVFLECVQDMDHENMFWYRQDPGLGLRLIYFSYDVKMKEKGDIPEGYSVSREKKERFSLILESASTNQTSMYLCASSFYPGTSGVSTDTQYFGPGTRLTVL.

The rearrangement joins TRBV5-1 to TRBJ1-1; 8 positions match TRBD1. V trimming: 3 bases; J trimming: 5 bases; junction bases outside the gene matches: 6. The CDR3 extends over 14 amino acids. CDR1 and CDR2 from the germline V gene are SGHRS and YFSETQ. This CDR3 reads CASSSRTGKTEAFF. The DNA of the CDR3 is TGCGCCAGCAGCTCCCGGACAGGGAAGACTGAAGCTTTCTTT.